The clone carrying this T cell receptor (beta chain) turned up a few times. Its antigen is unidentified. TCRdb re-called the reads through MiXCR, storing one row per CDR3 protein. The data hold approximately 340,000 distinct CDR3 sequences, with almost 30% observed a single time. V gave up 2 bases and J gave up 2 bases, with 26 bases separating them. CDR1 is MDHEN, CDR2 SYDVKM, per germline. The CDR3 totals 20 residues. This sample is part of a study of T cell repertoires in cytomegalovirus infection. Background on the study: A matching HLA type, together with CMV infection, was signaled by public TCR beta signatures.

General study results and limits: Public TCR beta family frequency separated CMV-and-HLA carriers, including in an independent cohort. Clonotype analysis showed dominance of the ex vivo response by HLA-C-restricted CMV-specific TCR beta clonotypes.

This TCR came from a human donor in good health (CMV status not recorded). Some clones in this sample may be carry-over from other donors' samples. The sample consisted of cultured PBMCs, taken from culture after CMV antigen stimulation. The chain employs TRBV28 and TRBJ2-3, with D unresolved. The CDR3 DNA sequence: TGTGCCAGCAGTTTACCTCTGGTGAATGGCGGCCCTTACCACACAGATACGCAGTATTTT. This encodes CASSLPLVNGGPYHTDTQYF.